These 20 T cell receptor beta chains were sequenced from one sample in a study of cytomegalovirus exposure and HLA in healthy donors. This table comes from immunoSEQ multiplex PCR, and its TCRdb copy is limited to in-frame clones, with some not included. The data contain over 200,000 clones, around 91% of them singletons. The sample was PBMCs. These receptors came from a woman aged 25 to 45 in good health and CMV-seronegative.

The chain is built from TRBV19 and TRBJ1-1; D is unclear. This CDR3 region has 12 residues. Germline V lookup: CDR1 LNHDA, CDR2 SQIVND (reference sequence). V shed 11 bases and J shed 6 bases, with 16 bases lying between them. This CDR3 reads CACRSELSEAFF. Here the CDR3 DNA reads TGTGCCTGCAGGTCGGAATTATCTGAAGCTTTCTTT. The variable domain in full, completed from reference TRBV19 and TRBJ1-1, reads DGGITQSPKYLFRKEGQNVTLSCEQNLNHDAMYWYRQDPGQGLRLIYYSQIVNDFQKGDIAEGYSVSREKKESFPLTVTSAQKNPTAFYLCACRSELSEAFFGQGTRLTVV.

V usage is TRBV13 and J usage is TRBJ2-7, with TRBD2 matching 11 bases. The CDR3 runs to 16 residues. Trimming removed 5 bases from V and 2 bases from J; junction bases left unmatched: 8. From germline, CDR1 is PRHDT and CDR2 FYEKMQ (reference sequence). In DNA form, the CDR3 reads TGTGCCAGCAGCGCACCCTCGGGACTAGCGGCCTACGAGCAGTACTTC. Its protein product is CASSAPSGLAAYEQYF.

The J gene is TRBJ2-1, the V gene TRBV6-5; 11 bases map to TRBD1. CDR3 length equals 15 residues. Per germline, CDR1 MNHEY and CDR2 SVGAGI. Germline trimming cut 6 bases from V and 4 bases from J; bases unmatched to any gene: 5. CDR3 sequence (DNA): TGTGCCAGCAGCACCGGACAGGGGGCATACAATGAGCAGTTCTTC. Its translation is CASSTGQGAYNEQFF.

V usage is TRBV11-3 and J usage is TRBJ2-5; D tentatively fits TRBD1 or TRBD2 (5 bases each). The CDR3 loop spans 13 amino acids. The germline V gene has CDR1 SGHNT and CDR2 YENEEA. V gave up 1 base and J gave up 3 bases, with 6 bases separating them. CDR3 DNA: TGTGCCAGCAGCTTAGTGGGGGAAGAGACCCAGTACTTC. Its protein product is CASSLVGEETQYF.

V and J are TRBV9 and TRBJ1-2; possibly TRBD1 for D (6 bases). The CDR3 has 15 amino acids. The V and J ends lost 0 bases and 2 bases respectively, with 11 bases between them. Germline CDR1 reads SGDLS; CDR2 reads YYNGEE. The CDR3 reads CASSVDPGVNYGYTF. CDR3 DNA: TGTGCCAGCAGCGTAGACCCAGGGGTGAACTATGGCTACACCTTC.

This chain connects TRBV2 to TRBJ2-1; 8 bases agree with TRBD1. CDR1 and CDR2 (germline): SNHLY, FYNNEI. This CDR3 region has 16 residues. The J segment lost 4 bases and the V segment lost 1 base, leaving 6 bases of the junction unmatched. The chain's CDR3 is CASSEDTGTGYNEQFF. The DNA for the CDR3 is TGTGCCAGCAGTGAAGATACCGGGACAGGATACAATGAGCAGTTCTTC.

This sequence joins TRBV6-8 and TRBJ2-3; TRBD2 aligns across 13 bases. V trimming: 6 bases; J trimming: 3 bases; junction bases outside the gene matches: 15. The CDR3 runs 19 residues. Per germline, CDR1 MNHGY and CDR2 SAAAGT. CDR3 amino acids: CASSKLGLAGVRGTDTQYF. The DNA for the CDR3 is TGTGCCAGCAGCAAATTAGGACTAGCGGGAGTAAGGGGAACAGATACGCAGTATTTT.

The gene calls are TRBV29-1 and TRBJ2-1; D is possibly TRBD2 (6 bases). The CDR3 loop spans 12 amino acids. In germline, CDR1 is SQVTM, CDR2 ANQGSEA. Trimming removed 6 bases at V and 5 bases at J, with 11 bases between. CDR3 residues: CSVARTNNEQFF. CDR3 sequence (DNA): TGCAGCGTCGCAAGGACTAACAATGAGCAGTTCTTC.

The count of this clone is one. The CDR3 spells CASSQNTGELFF. CDR3 nucleotides: TGCGCCAGCAGCCAGAACACCGGGGAGCTGTTTTTT. V gene TRBV5-1 combines with J gene TRBJ2-2; no clear D gene. Germline CDR1 and CDR2: SGHRS and YFSETQ. The CDR3 consists of 12 residues. Trimming took off 4 bases at V and 1 base at J, with 2 bases between the two ends.

The chain combines TRBV6-1 with TRBJ2-7, with 8 bases fitting TRBD1. Germline trimming cut 2 bases from V and 2 bases from J; bases unmatched to any gene: 5. CDR1 MNHNS and CDR2 SASEGT come from the germline V gene. This CDR3 region has 15 residues. The CDR3 DNA reads TGTGCCAGCAGTGAACCCCCGGGACAGGCCTACGAGCAGTACTTC. This sequence encodes CASSEPPGQAYEQYF.

The V and J genes are TRBV28 and TRBJ2-7; 10 bases are shared with TRBD2. V lost 4 bases to trimming and J lost 3 bases; unmatched junction nucleotides: 9. Germline V gives CDR1 MDHEN, CDR2 SYDVKM. This CDR3 comprises 16 residues. For the CDR3, the DNA is TGTGCCAGCAGTTCTATAGGACTAGCGGACCTCTACGAGCAGTACTTC. Its translation is CASSSIGLADLYEQYF.

This clone is a singleton in its sample. The chain uses TRBV27 and TRBJ2-7; 10 bases line up with TRBD2. V lost 2 bases and J lost 4; bases outside the gene matches: 8. This CDR3 is built from 16 residues. CDR1 is MNHEY and CDR2 is SMNVEV in the germline V gene (reference sequence). CDR3 DNA: TGTGCCAGCAGTTTAGGGGCTAGCGGGAGCGGGTACGAGCAGTACTTC. It encodes CASSLGASGSGYEQYF.

This clone was seen just once. V is TRBV19 and J is TRBJ2-2; D ambiguous. Germline CDR1 is LNHDA and CDR2 is SQIVND (reference sequence). The CDR3 covers 12 residues. V was trimmed by 7 bases and J by 3 bases, leaving 6 bases between them. CDR3 region: CASKIYTGELFF. CDR3 in DNA: TGTGCCAGTAAGATATACACCGGGGAGCTGTTTTTT.

This clone appeared a single time. The rearrangement joins TRBV28 to TRBJ2-7, with a possible D match to TRBD2 (6 bases). Germline lookup yields CDR1 MDHEN and CDR2 SYDVKM. CDR3 length equals 15 residues. Trimming stripped 6 bases from V and 2 bases from J, with 17 bases between. CDR3 sequence reads: CASRSDSGPAYEQYF. CDR3 coding DNA: TGTGCCAGCAGGTCCGATAGCGGACCCGCCTACGAGCAGTACTTC.

This sequence joins TRBV10-3 and TRBJ2-1; 8 bases map to TRBD2. From germline, CDR1 is ENHRY and CDR2 SYGVKD. The CDR3 length is 15 residues. After removal of 3 bases from V and 6 bases from J, the junction contained 7 bases not matched to a gene. CDR3 sequence reads: CAISDPGLDPNEQFF. CDR3 in DNA: TGTGCCATCAGTGACCCGGGACTAGATCCCAATGAGCAGTTCTTC.

V and J are TRBV7-3 and TRBJ1-2, with D unclear. V lost 5 bases, J lost 8 bases, and 21 bases lay in between. The CDR3 sequence is 15 residues long. Looked up from germline, CDR1 is SGHTA and CDR2 is FQGTGA. The CDR3, as DNA: TGTGCCAGCAGCCCTACCCGATTGACCCGACGGGGCTACACCTTC. Translated: CASSPTRLTRRGYTF.

The chain is built from TRBV7-7 and TRBJ1-4; 7 bases agree with TRBD1. J lost 3 bases, V lost 5 bases, and 6 bases had no gene match. Germline values: CDR1 SSHAT, CDR2 FNYEAQ (reference sequence). The CDR3 is 15 residues long. The CDR3 protein is CASSATGAPNEKLFF. CDR3 sequence (DNA): TGTGCCAGCAGCGCCACAGGGGCCCCTAATGAAAAACTGTTTTTT.

The chain is built from TRBV25-1 and TRBJ2-5, with D perhaps matching TRBD2 (6 bases). Trimming left V 2 bases short and J 2 bases short, with 9 bases between. The germline CDR1 and CDR2 sequences are MGHDK and SYGVNS. The CDR3 runs 14 residues. CDR3 in amino acids: CASSENRGQETQYF. CDR3 DNA: TGTGCCAGCAGTGAAAATCGGGGGCAAGAGACCCAGTACTTC.

The CDR3 bases are TGTGCCAGCAGTTTCGACAGGGAGAACACTGAAGCTTTCTTT. This gives the protein CASSFDRENTEAFF. The chain employs TRBV27 and TRBJ1-1; 7 bases agree with TRBD1. Trimming at V came to 3 bases and at J to 1 base, leaving 2 bases not matched to a gene. This CDR3 is built from 14 residues. Germline CDR1 MNHEY, CDR2 SMNVEV (reference sequence).

A word on this clone: At one boundary the junction diverges from the germline segment, which might be a read error. The V and J genes are TRBV9 and TRBJ2-7, with D possibly being TRBD1 (6 bases). CDR1 is SGDLS, CDR2 YYNGEE, per germline. This CDR3 comprises 13 residues. The CDR3 DNA follows: TGTGCCAGCAGCCCCGGACAGCACTACGAGCAGTATTTC. Amino acids: CASSPGQHYEQYF.